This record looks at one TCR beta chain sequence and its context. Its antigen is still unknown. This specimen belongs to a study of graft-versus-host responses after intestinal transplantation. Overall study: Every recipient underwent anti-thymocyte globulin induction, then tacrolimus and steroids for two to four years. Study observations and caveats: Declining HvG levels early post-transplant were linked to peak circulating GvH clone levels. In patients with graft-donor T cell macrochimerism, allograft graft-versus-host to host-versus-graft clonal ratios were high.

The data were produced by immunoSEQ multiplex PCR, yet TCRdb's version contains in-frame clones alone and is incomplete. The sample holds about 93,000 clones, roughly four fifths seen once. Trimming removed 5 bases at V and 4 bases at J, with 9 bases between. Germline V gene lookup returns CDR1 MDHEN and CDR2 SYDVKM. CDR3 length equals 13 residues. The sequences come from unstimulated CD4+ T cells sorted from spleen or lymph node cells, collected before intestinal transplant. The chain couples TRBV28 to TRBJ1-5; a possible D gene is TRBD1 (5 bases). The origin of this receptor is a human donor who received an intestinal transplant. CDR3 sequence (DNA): TGTGCCAGCAGTGGTGACAGTAATCAGCCCCAGCATTTT. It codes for CASSGDSNQPQHF.